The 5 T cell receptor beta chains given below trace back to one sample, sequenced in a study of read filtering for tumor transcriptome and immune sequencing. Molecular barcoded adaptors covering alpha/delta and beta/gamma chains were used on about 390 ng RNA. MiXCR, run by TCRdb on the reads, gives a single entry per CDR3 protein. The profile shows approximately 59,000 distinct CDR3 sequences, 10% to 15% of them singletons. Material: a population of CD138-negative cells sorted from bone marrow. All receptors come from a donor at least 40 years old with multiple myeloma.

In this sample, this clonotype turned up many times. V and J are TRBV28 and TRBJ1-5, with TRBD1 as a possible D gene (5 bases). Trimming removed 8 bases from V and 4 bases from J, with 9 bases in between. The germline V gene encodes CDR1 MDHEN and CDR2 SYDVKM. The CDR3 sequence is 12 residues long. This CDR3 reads CASYWGNQPQHF. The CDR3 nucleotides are TGTGCCAGCTACTGGGGGAATCAGCCCCAGCATTTT.

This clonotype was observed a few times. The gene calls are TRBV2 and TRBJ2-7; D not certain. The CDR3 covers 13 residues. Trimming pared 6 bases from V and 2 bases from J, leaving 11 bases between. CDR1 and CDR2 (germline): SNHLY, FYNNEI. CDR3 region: CASRLEGPYEQYF. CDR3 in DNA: TGTGCCAGCAGATTAGAAGGACCCTACGAGCAGTACTTC.

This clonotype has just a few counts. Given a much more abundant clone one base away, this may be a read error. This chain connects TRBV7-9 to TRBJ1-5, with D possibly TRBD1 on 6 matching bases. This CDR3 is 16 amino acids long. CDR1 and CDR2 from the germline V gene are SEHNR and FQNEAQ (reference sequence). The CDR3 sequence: CASSLAGGAGNQHQHF. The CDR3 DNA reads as TGTGCCAGCAGCTTAGCGGGGGGGGCAGGTAATCAGCACCAGCATTTT. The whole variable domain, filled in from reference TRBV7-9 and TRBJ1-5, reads DTGVSQNPRHKITKRGQNVTFRCDPISEHNRLYWYRQTLGQGPEFLTYFQNEAQLEKSRLLSDRFSAERPKGSFSTLEIQRTEQGDSAMYLCASSLAGGAGNQHQHFGDGTRLSIL.

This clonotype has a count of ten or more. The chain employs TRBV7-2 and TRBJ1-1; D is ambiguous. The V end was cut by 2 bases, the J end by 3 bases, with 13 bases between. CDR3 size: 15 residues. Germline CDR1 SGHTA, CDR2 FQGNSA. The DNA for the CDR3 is TGTGCCAGCAGCTTAAGGCGGGGAAGGGACACTGAAGCTTTCTTT. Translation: CASSLRRGRDTEAFF. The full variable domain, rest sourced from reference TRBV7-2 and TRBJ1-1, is GAGVSQSPSNKVTEKGKDVELRCDPISGHTALYWYRQSLGQGLEFLIYFQGNSAPDKSGLPSDRFSAERTGGSVSTLTIQRTQQEDSAVYLCASSLRRGRDTEAFFGQGTRLTVV.

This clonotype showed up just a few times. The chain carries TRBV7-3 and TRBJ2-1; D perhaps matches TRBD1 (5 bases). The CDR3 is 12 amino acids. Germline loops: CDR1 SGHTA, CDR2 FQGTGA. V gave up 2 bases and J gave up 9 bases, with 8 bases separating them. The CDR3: CASSLGATEQFF. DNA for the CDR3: TGTGCCAGCAGCTTAGGGGCGACTGAGCAGTTCTTC.